The following is a T cell receptor (beta chain) sequence with its context. What it binds is unknown. The junction and the germline gene differ at one end; a read error may be behind it. This CDR3 has 17 amino acids. Germline CDR1 LGHDT, CDR2 YNNKEL (reference sequence). The repertoire was sequenced with immunoSEQ multiplex PCR; TCRdb's copy has only in-frame clones and lacks some. The table records around 78,000 clones, around 90% of them present only once. These data are taken from a study of T cell responses to AZD1222 COVID-19 vaccine. Whole-study results and caveats: Elevations in Spike-specific TCR breadth and depth followed administration of two AZD1222 doses.

The origin of this receptor is an adult in good health. The chain joins TRBV3-1 (or the pseudogene TRBV3-2) to TRBJ2-5; 8 nucleotides match TRBD2. The sample consisted of peripheral blood, taken on day 0 of AZD1222 vaccination. CDR3 amino acids: CASSQGTSGGGQETQYF. DNA for the CDR3: TGTGCCAGTAGCCAAGGGACCAGCGGGGGTGGCCAAGAGACCCAGTACTTC.